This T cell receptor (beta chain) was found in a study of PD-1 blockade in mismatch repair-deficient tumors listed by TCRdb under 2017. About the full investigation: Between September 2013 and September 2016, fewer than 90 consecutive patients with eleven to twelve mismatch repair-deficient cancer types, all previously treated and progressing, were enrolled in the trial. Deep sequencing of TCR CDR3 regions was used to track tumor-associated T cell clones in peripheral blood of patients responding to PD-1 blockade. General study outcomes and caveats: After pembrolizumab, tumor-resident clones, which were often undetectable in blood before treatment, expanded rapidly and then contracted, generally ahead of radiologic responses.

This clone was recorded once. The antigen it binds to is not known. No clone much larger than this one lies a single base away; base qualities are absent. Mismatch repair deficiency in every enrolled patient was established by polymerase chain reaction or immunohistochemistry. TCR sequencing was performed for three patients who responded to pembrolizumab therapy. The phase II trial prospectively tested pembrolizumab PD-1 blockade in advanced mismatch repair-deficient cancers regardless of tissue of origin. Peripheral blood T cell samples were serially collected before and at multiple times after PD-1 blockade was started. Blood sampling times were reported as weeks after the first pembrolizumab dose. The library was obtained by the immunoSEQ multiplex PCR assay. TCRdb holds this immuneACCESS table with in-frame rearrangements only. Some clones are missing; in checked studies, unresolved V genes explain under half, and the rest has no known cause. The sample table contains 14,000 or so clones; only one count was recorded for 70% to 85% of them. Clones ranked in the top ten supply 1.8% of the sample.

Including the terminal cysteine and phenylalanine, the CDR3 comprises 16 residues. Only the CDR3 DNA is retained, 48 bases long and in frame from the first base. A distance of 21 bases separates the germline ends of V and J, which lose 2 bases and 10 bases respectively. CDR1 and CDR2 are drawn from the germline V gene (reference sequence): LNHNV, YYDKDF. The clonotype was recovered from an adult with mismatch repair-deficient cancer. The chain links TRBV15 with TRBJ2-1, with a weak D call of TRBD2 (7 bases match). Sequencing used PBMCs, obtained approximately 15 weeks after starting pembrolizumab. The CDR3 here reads CATSRILVGGGEEQFF. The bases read TGTGCCACCAGCAGAATACTCGTAGGGGGGGGCGAAGAGCAGTTCTTC.